The 15 T cell receptor beta chains below were found in one sample sequenced in a study of blood T cell repertoires in COVID-19. Profiling relied on immunoSEQ multiplex PCR, and the TCRdb table lists in-frame clones only, not all of them. The sample records about 290,000 clones, approximately 80% being singletons. The sequenced sample was peripheral blood. The receptors stem from a woman between 50 and 59 years old with active or convalescent COVID-19.

This clone has only a few counts. The rearrangement links TRBV14 to TRBJ1-1; TRBD1 might be the D (6 bases). CDR3 length: 15 residues. Trimming stripped 4 bases from V and 3 bases from J, with 15 bases between. Germline CDR1 and CDR2: SGHDN and FVKESK. CDR3 region: CASSRTGREDTEAFF. Written as DNA, the CDR3 is TGTGCCAGCAGCCGTACAGGGCGGGAGGACACTGAAGCTTTCTTT.

V is TRBV3-1 (or the pseudogene TRBV3-2) and J is TRBJ2-1; 8 bases map to TRBD2. This CDR3 is built from 18 residues. The J segment lost 0 bases and the V segment lost 3 bases, leaving 10 bases of the junction unmatched. Looked up from germline, CDR1 is LGHDT and CDR2 is YNNKEL (reference sequence). The CDR3 nucleotides are TGTGCCAGCAGCCACCCAACGTCGGGAGGGACCTCCTACAATGAGCAGTTCTTC. Translation gives CASSHPTSGGTSYNEQFF.

This clone has just one count. The chain is built from TRBV9 and TRBJ2-2; a weak D match, TRBD2 (5 bases). The CDR3 loop spans 15 amino acids. V lost 3 bases and J lost 3, with 12 bases in between. The germline V gene encodes CDR1 SGDLS and CDR2 YYNGEE. The CDR3 DNA sequence: TGTGCCAGCAGCGAGCGGAGCCCCGACACCGGGGAGCTGTTTTTT. It specifies CASSERSPDTGELFF.

The genes are TRBV5-1 and TRBJ2-1; weak D call: TRBD1 (6 bases). Germline CDR1 reads SGHRS; CDR2 reads YFSETQ. The ends were cut back, 4 bases at V and 8 bases at J, with 10 bases in the middle. The CDR3 has 12 amino acids. CDR3 in amino acids: CASSTGTHEQFF. CDR3 sequence (DNA): TGCGCCAGCAGCACAGGGACCCATGAGCAGTTCTTC.

The table lists this clone with a count of one. V gene TRBV19 combines with J gene TRBJ1-5, with 8 bases that match TRBD1. Looked up from germline, CDR1 is LNHDA and CDR2 is SQIVND (reference sequence). This CDR3 comprises 17 residues. Trimming removed 0 bases from V and 6 bases from J; junction bases left unmatched: 10. CDR3 in amino acids: CASSIDILDRDGQPQHF. For the CDR3, the DNA is TGTGCCAGTAGTATAGATATCTTGGACAGGGATGGTCAGCCCCAGCATTTT.

The chain joins TRBV15 to TRBJ1-4; 7 nucleotides align to TRBD1. This CDR3 has 14 residues. Germline CDR1 is LNHNV and CDR2 is YYDKDF (reference sequence). Unmatched junction bases numbered 6, after V lost 5 bases and J lost 6 bases. The CDR3 here is CATSPQGIYEKLFF. In DNA, the CDR3 is TGTGCCACCAGCCCACAGGGGATTTATGAAAAACTGTTTTTT.

This chain links TRBV12-3 or TRBV12-4 with TRBJ2-3; D may be TRBD1 (6 bases). The CDR3 length is 13 residues. The V and J ends lost 6 bases and 8 bases respectively, with 15 bases between them. CDR3 DNA sequence: TGTGCCAGCAGGCAGACAGGTGTGGGTACGCAGTATTTT. Protein product: CASRQTGVGTQYF.

J is TRBJ1-6 and V is TRBV19; the D is unclear. In germline, CDR1 is LNHDA, CDR2 SQIVND (reference sequence). The CDR3 totals 14 residues. V lost 7 bases, J lost 6 bases, and 13 bases lay in between. This CDR3 reads CASTLGAINSPLHF. CDR3 bases: TGTGCCAGTACCCTGGGAGCCATTAATTCACCCCTCCACTTT. Full variable domain (missing parts from reference TRBV19 and TRBJ1-6): DGGITQSPKYLFRKEGQNVTLSCEQNLNHDAMYWYRQDPGQGLRLIYYSQIVNDFQKGDIAEGYSVSREKKESFPLTVTSAQKNPTAFYLCASTLGAINSPLHFGNGTRLTVT.

The chain recombines TRBV3-1 (or the pseudogene TRBV3-2) with TRBJ1-1; D ambiguous. Germline-derived CDR1 and CDR2 are LGHDT and YNNKEL (reference sequence). This CDR3 comprises 14 residues. V shed 7 bases and J shed 2 bases, with 14 bases lying between them. CDR3 protein: CASNLAGFNTEAFF. CDR3 sequence (DNA): TGTGCCAGCAACCTGGCAGGATTCAACACTGAAGCTTTCTTT.

The chain recombines TRBV2 with TRBJ2-7; 10 positions agree with TRBD2. The CDR3 is 15 amino acids. CDR1 SNHLY and CDR2 FYNNEI come from the germline V gene. V trimming: 6 bases; J trimming: 5 bases; junction bases outside the gene matches: 10. The CDR3 coding sequence is TGTGCCAGCAGGCCCCGGGGGCTAGCGGGAGACGAGCAGTACTTC. It yields the protein CASRPRGLAGDEQYF. The complete variable domain, with remaining parts taken from reference TRBV2 and TRBJ2-7, reads EPEVTQTPSHQVTQMGQEVILRCVPISNHLYFYWYRQILGQKVEFLVSFYNNEISEKSEIFDDQFSVERPDGSNFTLKIRSTKLEDSAMYFCASRPRGLAGDEQYFGPGTRLTVT.

Turning to this clone: The junction departs from germline at one end; a sequencing error may be responsible. The genes are TRBV9 and TRBJ2-7; D remains ambiguous. Per the germline V gene, CDR1 is SGDLS and CDR2 is YYNGEE. The CDR3 length is 14 residues. The chain's CDR3 is CTSSVAGSSYEQYF. The DNA for the CDR3 is TGTACCAGCAGCGTAGCAGGCAGTTCCTACGAGCAGTACTTC.

The chain has TRBV9 and TRBJ2-5; TRBD2 matches 12 bases. CDR1 and CDR2 (germline): SGDLS, YYNGEE. CDR3 length: 16 amino acids. Trimming took 0 bases from V and 4 from J; bases not matched to a gene: 4. The CDR3 coding sequence is TGTGCCAGCAGCGTAGGCACTAGCGGGAGGACAGAGACCCAGTACTTC. Translation: CASSVGTSGRTETQYF.

This chain joins TRBV5-1 and TRBJ2-3, with a tentative D call TRBD2 (5 bases). The CDR3 consists of 10 residues. CDR1 and CDR2 (germline): SGHRS, YFSETQ. Trimming removed 4 bases from V and 13 bases from J, with 10 bases in between. The CDR3 sequence: CASSLDLEYF. DNA of the CDR3: TGCGCCAGCAGCCTGGACTTGGAGTATTTT.

This chain links TRBV6-1 with TRBJ1-2, with 8 bases fitting TRBD1. Unmatched junction bases numbered 5, after V lost 1 base and J lost 7 bases. This CDR3 is built from 14 residues. From germline, CDR1 is MNHNS and CDR2 SASEGT. CDR3 loop: CASSEDPGGVGYTF. In nucleotides, the CDR3 is TGTGCCAGCAGTGAAGATCCAGGGGGCGTTGGCTACACCTTC.

The chain couples TRBV5-4 to TRBJ2-2; 8 nucleotides align to TRBD2. This CDR3 comprises 14 residues. V shed 3 bases and J 6 bases; nucleotides not matched to a gene: 4. The germline CDR1 and CDR2 sequences are SGHNT and YYREEE (reference sequence). The CDR3 spells CASSSSGRPGELFF. Written as DNA, the CDR3 is TGTGCCAGCAGCTCGAGCGGGAGACCCGGGGAGCTGTTTTTT.